This T cell receptor (beta chain) was sequenced in a study of radiotherapy plus CTLA-4 blockade in lung cancer (dated by TCRdb to the late 2010s). Concerning the study at large: Among enrolled patients, roughly 18% had an objective response and 31% reached disease control.

Including cysteine and phenylalanine, the CDR3 has 15 amino acids. The entry retains the CDR3 DNA only, 45 bases that are in frame from base 1. From the germline V gene (reference sequence), CDR1 is MNHNY and CDR2 is SVGAGI. Trimming takes 1 base off V and 9 bases off J; junction bases not matched to a gene: 5. This clone was picked up a small number of times. It has no known antigen specificity. Base qualities were left out, and no much larger clone turns up one base away. The study evaluated CTLA-4 blockade (ipilimumab) given together with focal radiation therapy in patients who had chemo-refractory metastatic non-small-cell lung cancer. Paper-wide results and their limitations: The strongest predictors of response, as reported, were early dynamic changes in blood T cell clones along with a rise in serum interferon-beta after radiation. TCR clones derived from tumors expanded in peripheral blood after treatment with radiotherapy and ipilimumab.

Receptors were amplified or captured by the immunoSEQ multiplex PCR assay. The table was pulled from immuneACCESS by TCRdb, which kept in-frame rearrangements only. Such tables lose some clones; where checked, under half of the loss comes from unresolved V genes, and the rest has no known cause. The sample contains under 35,000 clones, 60% to 80% of them found a single time. Jointly, the top ten make up roughly 5% of the sample. The sequencing used peripheral blood, collected from a patient treated with radiotherapy plus ipilimumab. The chain couples TRBV6-6 to TRBJ2-1; 11 of the junction bases match TRBD1. The TCR comes from a human donor with non-small cell lung cancer whose response to radiotherapy plus ipilimumab could not be evaluated. The DNA sequence is TGTGCCAGCAGTTACTGGGGACAGGGGGTAATTGAGCAGTTCTTC. This sequence encodes CASSYWGQGVIEQFF.